Listed here are 18 T cell receptor beta chains from one sample, sequenced in a study of graft-versus-host responses after intestinal transplantation. Using immunoSEQ multiplex PCR, the repertoire was profiled, and TCRdb retains in-frame clones only, with some absent. This sample has about 12,000 clones; 30% to 35% occur once, and the top ten carry roughly 3.2%. Responders that carried the CFSE label, about 200,000 of them, were plated with about 200,000 irradiated, violet-dye-labeled stimulator cells. The sequencing used alloreactive CD8+ T cells from a mixed lymphocyte reaction culture, collected before intestinal transplant. Subset noted: CFSE-low proliferating T cells sorted from approximately 6-day pre-transplant mixed lymphocyte reaction (GvH or HvG direction). Receptors originate from a human patient who received an intestinal transplant.

This clone was picked up a small number of times. J is TRBJ2-2 and V is TRBV6-1; TRBD2 might be the D (6 bases). The CDR3 loop spans 16 amino acids. The V end lost 2 bases, the J end lost 7 bases, and 17 bases lay between the germline ends. CDR1 is MNHNS and CDR2 is SASEGT in the germline V gene. CDR3 bases: TGTGCCAGCAGTGAATTAGGCGGGGTTACGCACGGGGAGCTGTTTTTT. It specifies CASSELGGVTHGELFF.

As concerns this clone: A clone one base away is much larger, so this may be a read error. The chain carries TRBV4-1 and TRBJ2-7, with 9 bases aligning to TRBD1. This CDR3 region has 14 residues. The trim removed 5 bases at V and 3 bases at J, leaving 5 bases unmatched. Germline loops: CDR1 MGHRA, CDR2 YSYEKL. CDR3 protein: CASSLGTGIYEQYF. CDR3 in DNA: TGCGCCAGCAGCTTGGGGACAGGGATCTACGAGCAGTACTTC.

This clone appeared a few times. This chain uses TRBV7-2 with TRBJ2-7, with D hard to call. Germline assignment: CDR1 SGHTA and CDR2 FQGNSA. V lost 3 bases to trimming and J lost 2 bases, with 8 bases between them. The CDR3 is made up of 13 amino acids. In DNA, the CDR3 is TGTGCCAGCAGCTTGGAAGTGACCTACGAGCAGTACTTC. Translating it yields CASSLEVTYEQYF.

In its sample, this clone is medium-sized. The chain couples TRBV21-1 to TRBJ2-5. TRBV21-1 is listed as a pseudogene. The CDR3 loop spans 12 amino acids. DNA for the CDR3: TGTGCCAGCAGAAGAATTGTGGAGACCCAGTACTTC. Its translation: CASRRIVETQYF.

This clone turned up a few times. The rearrangement links TRBV2 to TRBJ2-1, with 11 nucleotides matching TRBD2. This CDR3 has 14 residues. Germline CDR1 reads SNHLY; CDR2 reads FYNNEI. The V and J ends lost 10 bases and 5 bases, in that order; junction bases with no gene match: 7. The DNA of the CDR3 is TGTGCCATTCTAGCGGGAGGCCCTAACAATGAGCAGTTCTTC. As protein: CAILAGGPNNEQFF.

The chain combines TRBV11-1 with TRBJ1-1; TRBD1 matches 7 bases. V lost 3 bases and J lost 4; bases outside the gene matches: 2. The V gene's germline CDR1 is SGHAT and CDR2 FQDESV (reference sequence). The CDR3 is 13 residues long. The CDR3 spells CASSFQGGTEAFF. In nucleotides, the CDR3 is TGTGCCAGCAGCTTCCAGGGGGGCACTGAAGCTTTCTTT.

As to this clone: A much bigger clone sits one base away, suggesting this may be a read error. The chain has TRBV6-6 and TRBJ2-5; D uncertain. The end of the DNA is better explained by TRBJ2-7, so the J call may be wrong. The CDR3 is 14 residues long. Looked up from germline, CDR1 is MNHNY and CDR2 is SVGAGI (reference sequence). The CDR3 is CASSYSDGPYEQYF. CDR3 DNA: TGTGCCAGCAGTTACTCGGACGGTCCCTACGAGCAGTACTTC.

This clone was counted once. V usage is TRBV30 and J usage is TRBJ1-3, with D perhaps TRBD1 (5 bases). The length of the CDR3 is 16 residues. The ends were cut back, 1 base at V and 0 bases at J, with 13 bases in the middle. CDR1 is GTSNPN and CDR2 is SVGIG in the germline V gene (reference sequence). The CDR3 loop is CAWSGARVSSGNTIYF. For the CDR3, the DNA is TGTGCCTGGAGTGGTGCCAGGGTATCCTCTGGAAACACCATATATTTT.

The chain carries TRBV9 and TRBJ2-1, with 14 bases matching TRBD2. V was pared by 0 bases and J by 3 bases, with 2 bases of the junction left unmatched. This CDR3 contains 17 residues. Germline CDR1 is SGDLS and CDR2 is YYNGEE. Here the CDR3 DNA reads TGTGCCAGCAGCGTAGTTGGGACTAGCGGGAGCTACAATGAGCAGTTCTTC. Its protein product is CASSVVGTSGSYNEQFF.

This chain uses TRBV6-6 with TRBJ1-4; the D gene is possibly TRBD1 (6 bases). With 0 bases removed from V and 10 bases from J, the gap between germline ends came to 12 bases. In germline, CDR1 is MNHNY, CDR2 SVGAGI (reference sequence). The CDR3 sequence is 14 residues long. CDR3 bases: TGTGCCAGCAGTTACTCGAGTCGCAGGGGAAAACTGTTTTTT. Its protein is CASSYSSRRGKLFF.

The V and J genes are TRBV19 and TRBJ2-7; D is possibly TRBD1 (5 bases). Looked up from germline, CDR1 is LNHDA and CDR2 is SQIVND (reference sequence). The V gene lost 10 bases and the J gene lost 1 base, with 17 bases spanning the gap. This CDR3 contains 14 residues. The CDR3 sequence is CATHCRDRSYEQYF. For the CDR3, the DNA is TGTGCCACCCACTGCAGGGATCGGTCCTACGAGCAGTACTTC.

The chain recombines TRBV18 with TRBJ1-4; D may be TRBD1 (6 bases). Between the trimmed V and J ends, which lost 6 bases and 0 bases, there was a span of 26 bases. CDR1 KGHSH and CDR2 LQKENI come from the germline V gene. There are 20 residues in the CDR3. CDR3 amino acids: CASSRLTGGDTLATNEKLFF. In nucleotides, the CDR3 is TGTGCCAGCTCCCGGCTCACCGGGGGCGACACGCTTGCAACTAATGAAAAACTGTTTTTT.

This clone has just a few counts. This chain uses TRBV7-3 with TRBJ2-5; perhaps TRBD2 as D (6 bases). Trimming took off 2 bases at V and 5 bases at J, with 15 bases between the two ends. The CDR3 consists of 15 residues. The germline V gene has CDR1 SGHTA and CDR2 FQGTGA. The CDR3 reads CASSLGFGAGETQYF. Written as DNA, the CDR3 is TGTGCCAGCAGCTTAGGGTTCGGGGCGGGGGAGACCCAGTACTTC. Drawing the rest from reference TRBV7-3 and TRBJ2-5, the complete variable domain is GAGVSQTPSNKVTEKGKYVELRCDPISGHTALYWYRQSLGQGPEFLIYFQGTGAADDSGLPNDRFFAVRPEGSVSTLKIQRTERGDSAVYLCASSLGFGAGETQYFGPGTRLLVL.

This chain connects TRBV4-1 to TRBJ2-5; D could derive from TRBD1 or TRBD2 (7 bases each). Looked up from germline, CDR1 is MGHRA and CDR2 is YSYEKL. Trimming pared 3 bases from V and 5 bases from J, leaving 16 bases between. This CDR3 spans 15 amino acids. CDR3 nucleotide sequence: TGCGCCAGCAGCCAGACCACAGGGGAGGGGGAGACCCAGTACTTC. Amino acids: CASSQTTGEGETQYF.

V gene TRBV6-8 combines with J gene TRBJ2-5, with a possible D match to TRBD2 (5 bases). Trimming took 6 bases from V and 9 from J, leaving 20 bases between them. Germline V gene lookup returns CDR1 MNHGY and CDR2 SAAAGT. The CDR3 has 14 residues. The CDR3 DNA is TGTGCCAGCAGCAACGGGTTAGCGACCCGACCCCAGTACTTC. Its protein is CASSNGLATRPQYF.

This clone is a singleton in its sample. The genes are TRBV7-9 and TRBJ2-2; 11 nucleotides line up with TRBD2. CDR3 length equals 16 residues. After removal of 5 bases from V and 1 base from J, the junction contained 3 bases not matched to a gene. Germline CDR1 SEHNR, CDR2 FQNEAQ (reference sequence). The CDR3 DNA sequence: TGTGCCAGCAGCGTACTAGCGGGAGAGAACACCGGGGAGCTGTTTTTT. It yields the protein CASSVLAGENTGELFF.

This clone was counted only a few times. The chain uses TRBV6-5 and TRBJ1-5, with D hard to call. Trimming cost V 2 bases and J 4 bases, with 6 bases left between them. The CDR3 is made up of 13 amino acids. The germline V gene has CDR1 MNHEY and CDR2 SVGAGI. The CDR3 loop is CASSYGSNQPQHF. CDR3 nucleotide sequence: TGTGCCAGCAGTTACGGGTCTAATCAGCCCCAGCATTTT.

The J gene is TRBJ2-1, the V gene TRBV19; tentatively, D is TRBD2 (5 bases). V lost 3 bases, J lost 4 bases, and 13 bases lay in between. The CDR3 is 15 residues long. Germline CDR1 reads LNHDA; CDR2 reads SQIVND (reference sequence). CDR3 in DNA: TGTGCCAGTAGTATGGACGGAAGCGGTTACAATGAGCAGTTCTTC. It codes for CASSMDGSGYNEQFF.